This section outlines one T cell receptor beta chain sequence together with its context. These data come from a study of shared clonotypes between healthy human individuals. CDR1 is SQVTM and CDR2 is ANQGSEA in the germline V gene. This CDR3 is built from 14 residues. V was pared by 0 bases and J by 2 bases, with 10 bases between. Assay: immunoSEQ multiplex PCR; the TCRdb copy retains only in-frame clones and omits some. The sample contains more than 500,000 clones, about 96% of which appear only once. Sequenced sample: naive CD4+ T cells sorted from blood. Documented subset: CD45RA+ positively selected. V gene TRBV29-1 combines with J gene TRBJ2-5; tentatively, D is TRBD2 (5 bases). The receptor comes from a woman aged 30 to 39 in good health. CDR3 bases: TGCAGCGTTGAAGATTACGGGATTCAAGAGACCCAGTACTTC. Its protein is CSVEDYGIQETQYF.